What follows are 6 T cell receptor beta chains derived from one specimen sequenced in a study of T cells in localized non-small cell lung cancer. The table came from immunoSEQ multiplex PCR; TCRdb's copy has only in-frame clones and leaves some out. Of over 65,000 clones listed, less than 85% were seen once; the top ten hold 1.3%. Sequenced here: peripheral blood, sampled before any cancer treatment. The receptor set was obtained from a female donor older than 55 with stage I lung adenocarcinoma.

The rearrangement uses TRBV11-2 and TRBJ2-2; D possibly corresponds to TRBD2 (5 bases). This CDR3 comprises 14 residues. Germline V lookup: CDR1 SGHAT, CDR2 FQNNGV. Trimming left V 5 bases short and J 7 bases short, with 14 bases between. The CDR3 region has the DNA TGTGCCAGCAGCCAGAGGGCCGCTGGCGGGGAGCTGTTTTTT. Translation gives CASSQRAAGGELFF.

The chain links TRBV11-3 to TRBJ1-1; D not resolved. Per germline, CDR1 SGHNT and CDR2 YENEEA. Trimming removed 1 base at V and 6 bases at J, with 9 bases between. The CDR3 covers 13 residues. CDR3 nucleotide sequence: TGTGCCAGCAGCTTAGGAAATGACGCTGAAGCTTTCTTT. This translates into CASSLGNDAEAFF.

The DNA for the CDR3 is TGCGCCAGCAGCTTGCTACAGGGCTACGAGCAGTACTTC. Protein sequence: CASSLLQGYEQYF. This chain links TRBV5-1 with TRBJ2-7; maybe TRBD1 (6 bases). Per germline, CDR1 SGHRS and CDR2 YFSETQ. Trimming cost V 1 base and J 3 bases, with 8 bases left between them. The CDR3 is made up of 13 amino acids.

In DNA, the CDR3 is TGTGCCAGCAGCTTAAACTGGGAACGGGGAAATCAGCCCCAGCATTTT. This sequence encodes CASSLNWERGNQPQHF. The chain recombines TRBV5-7 with TRBJ1-5; D is unclear. TRBV5-7 is an ORF, and what it does is uncertain. CDR3 length: 16 residues. Deletions cut 2 bases from V and 4 bases from J, with 16 bases between.

This clone was found once. V gene TRBV27 combines with J gene TRBJ1-5, with D maybe TRBD1 (6 bases). CDR3 size: 15 residues. Germline V gives CDR1 MNHEY, CDR2 SMNVEV (reference sequence). V lost 5 bases to trimming and J lost 4 bases, with 15 bases between them. In DNA form, the CDR3 reads TGTGCCAGCAGTCTCGGGGGGGCCGGAAATCAGCCCCAGCATTTT. Protein product: CASSLGGAGNQPQHF.

The chain recombines TRBV18 with TRBJ1-1; 7 bases map to TRBD1. The CDR3 totals 16 residues. V shed 3 bases and J 2 bases; nucleotides not matched to a gene: 9. Germline V lookup: CDR1 KGHSH, CDR2 LQKENI. The CDR3 reads CASSPGMGQLNTEAFF. The CDR3 DNA sequence: TGTGCCAGCTCACCGGGGATGGGACAGCTAAACACTGAAGCTTTCTTT.